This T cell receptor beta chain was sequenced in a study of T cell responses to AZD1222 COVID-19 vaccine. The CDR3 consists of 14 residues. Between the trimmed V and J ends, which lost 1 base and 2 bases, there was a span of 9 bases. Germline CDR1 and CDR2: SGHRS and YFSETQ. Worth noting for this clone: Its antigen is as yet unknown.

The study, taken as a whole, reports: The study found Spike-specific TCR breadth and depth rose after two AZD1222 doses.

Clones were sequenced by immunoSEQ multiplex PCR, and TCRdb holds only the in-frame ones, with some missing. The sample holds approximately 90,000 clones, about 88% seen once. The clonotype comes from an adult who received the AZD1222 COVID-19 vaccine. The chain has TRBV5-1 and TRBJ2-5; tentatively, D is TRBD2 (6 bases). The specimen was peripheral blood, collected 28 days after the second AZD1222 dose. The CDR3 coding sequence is TGCGCCAGCAGCTTGTACGGGACTCAAGAGACCCAGTACTTC. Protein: CASSLYGTQETQYF. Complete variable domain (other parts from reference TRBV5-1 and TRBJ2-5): KAGVTQTPRYLIKTRGQQVTLSCSPISGHRSVSWYQQTPGQGLQFLFEYFSETQRNKGNFPGRFSGRQFSNSRSEMNVSTLELGDSALYLCASSLYGTQETQYFGPGTRLLVL.